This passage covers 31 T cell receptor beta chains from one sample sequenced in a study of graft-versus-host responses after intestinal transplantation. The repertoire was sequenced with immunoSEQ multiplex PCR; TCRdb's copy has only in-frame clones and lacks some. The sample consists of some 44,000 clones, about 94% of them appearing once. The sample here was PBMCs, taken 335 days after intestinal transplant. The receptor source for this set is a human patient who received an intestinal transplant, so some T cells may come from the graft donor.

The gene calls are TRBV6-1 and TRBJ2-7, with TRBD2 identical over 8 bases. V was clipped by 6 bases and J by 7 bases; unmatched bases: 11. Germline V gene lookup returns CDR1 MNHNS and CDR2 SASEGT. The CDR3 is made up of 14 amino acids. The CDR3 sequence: CASRLAGQRGEQYF. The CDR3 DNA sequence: TGTGCCAGCAGATTAGCGGGACAACGGGGGGAGCAGTACTTC.

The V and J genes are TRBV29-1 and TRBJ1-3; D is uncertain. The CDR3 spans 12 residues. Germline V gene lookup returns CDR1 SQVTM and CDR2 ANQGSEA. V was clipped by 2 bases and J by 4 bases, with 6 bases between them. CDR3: CSVEFSGNTIYF. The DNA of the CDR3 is TGCAGCGTTGAATTTTCAGGAAACACCATATATTTT.

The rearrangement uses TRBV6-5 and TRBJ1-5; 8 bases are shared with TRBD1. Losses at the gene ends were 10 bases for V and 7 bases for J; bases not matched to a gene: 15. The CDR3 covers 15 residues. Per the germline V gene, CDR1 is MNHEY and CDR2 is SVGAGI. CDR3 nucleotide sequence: TGTGCCACCAGCGAGGGTACAGGGGGGATGCAGCCCCAGCATTTT. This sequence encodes CATSEGTGGMQPQHF.

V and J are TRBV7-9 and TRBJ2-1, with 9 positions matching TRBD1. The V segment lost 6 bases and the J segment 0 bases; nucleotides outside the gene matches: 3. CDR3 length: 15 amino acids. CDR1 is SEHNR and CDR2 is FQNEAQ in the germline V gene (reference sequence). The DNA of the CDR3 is TGTGCCAGCAGAACACAGGGGGCCTCCTACAATGAGCAGTTCTTC. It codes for CASRTQGASYNEQFF.

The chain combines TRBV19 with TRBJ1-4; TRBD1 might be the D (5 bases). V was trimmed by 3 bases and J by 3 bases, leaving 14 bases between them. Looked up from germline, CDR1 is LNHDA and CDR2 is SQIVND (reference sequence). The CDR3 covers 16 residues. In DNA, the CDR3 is TGTGCCAGTAGTATCGGGGGAGAAGAACCTAATGAAAAACTGTTTTTT. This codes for CASSIGGEEPNEKLFF.

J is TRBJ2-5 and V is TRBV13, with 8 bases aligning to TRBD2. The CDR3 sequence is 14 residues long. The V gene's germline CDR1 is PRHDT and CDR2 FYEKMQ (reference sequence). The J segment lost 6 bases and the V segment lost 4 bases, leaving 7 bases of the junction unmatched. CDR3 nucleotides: TGTGCCAGCAGCTCAAGCGGGGGCAGGAAGACCCAGTACTTC. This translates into CASSSSGGRKTQYF.

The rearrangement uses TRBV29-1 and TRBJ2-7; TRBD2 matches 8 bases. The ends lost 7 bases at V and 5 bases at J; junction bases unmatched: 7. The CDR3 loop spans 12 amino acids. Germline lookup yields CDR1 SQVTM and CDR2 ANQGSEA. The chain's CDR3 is CSGRTSPDEQYF. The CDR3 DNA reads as TGCAGCGGGCGGACTAGCCCCGACGAGCAGTACTTC.

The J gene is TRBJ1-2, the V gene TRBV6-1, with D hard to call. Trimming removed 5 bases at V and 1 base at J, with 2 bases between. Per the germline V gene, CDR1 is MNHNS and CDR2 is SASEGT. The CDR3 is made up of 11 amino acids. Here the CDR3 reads CASSNNYGYTF. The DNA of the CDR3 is TGTGCCAGCAGTAATAACTATGGCTACACCTTC.

The CDR3 sequence is CASSLRWTELQETQYF. CDR3 nucleotide sequence: TGTGCCAGCAGCTTACGCTGGACTGAACTCCAAGAGACCCAGTACTTC. This chain connects TRBV7-9 to TRBJ2-5; D possibly corresponds to TRBD2 (5 bases). Germline V lookup: CDR1 SEHNR, CDR2 FQNEAQ (reference sequence). V lost 2 bases and J lost 1, with 14 bases in between. This CDR3 has 16 residues.

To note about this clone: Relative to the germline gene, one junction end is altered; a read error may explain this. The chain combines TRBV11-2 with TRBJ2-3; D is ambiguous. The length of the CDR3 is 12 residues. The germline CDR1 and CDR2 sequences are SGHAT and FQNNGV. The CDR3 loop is CASSLDGDTQYF. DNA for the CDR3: TGTGCCAGCAGCCTAGACGGAGATACGCAGTATTTT.

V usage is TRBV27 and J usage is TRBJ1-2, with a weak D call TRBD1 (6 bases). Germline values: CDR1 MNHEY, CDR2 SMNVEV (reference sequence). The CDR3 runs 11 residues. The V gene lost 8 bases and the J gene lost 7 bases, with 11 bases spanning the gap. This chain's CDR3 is CASSQGTGYTF. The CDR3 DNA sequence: TGTGCCAGCTCTCAGGGGACTGGCTACACCTTC.

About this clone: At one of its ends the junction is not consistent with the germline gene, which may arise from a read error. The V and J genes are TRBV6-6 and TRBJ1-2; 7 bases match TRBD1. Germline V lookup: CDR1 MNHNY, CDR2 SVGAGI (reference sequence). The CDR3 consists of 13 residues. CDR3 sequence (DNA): TGTGCCAGCAGTCCCGCACAGGACAGGCCAGTTGTCTTC. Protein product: CASSPAQDRPVVF.

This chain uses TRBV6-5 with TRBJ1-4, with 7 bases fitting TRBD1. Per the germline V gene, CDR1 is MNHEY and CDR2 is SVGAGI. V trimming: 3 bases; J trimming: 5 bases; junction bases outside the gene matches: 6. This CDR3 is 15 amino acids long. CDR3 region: CASSYPSGQNEKLFF. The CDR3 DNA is TGTGCCAGCAGTTATCCTTCGGGACAGAATGAAAAACTGTTTTTT.

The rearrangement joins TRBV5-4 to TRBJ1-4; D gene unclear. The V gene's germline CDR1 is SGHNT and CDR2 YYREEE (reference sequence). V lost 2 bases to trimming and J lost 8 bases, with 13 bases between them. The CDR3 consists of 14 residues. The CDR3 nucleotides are TGTGCCAGCAGCTTCGAAGGACGGGCGGAAAAACTGTTTTTT. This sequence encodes CASSFEGRAEKLFF.

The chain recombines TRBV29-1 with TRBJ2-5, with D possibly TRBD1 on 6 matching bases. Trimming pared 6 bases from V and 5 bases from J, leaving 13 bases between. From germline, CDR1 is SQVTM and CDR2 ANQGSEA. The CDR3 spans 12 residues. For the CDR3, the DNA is TGCAGCGTAGAAACAGGGTCCGAGACCCAGTACTTC. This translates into CSVETGSETQYF.

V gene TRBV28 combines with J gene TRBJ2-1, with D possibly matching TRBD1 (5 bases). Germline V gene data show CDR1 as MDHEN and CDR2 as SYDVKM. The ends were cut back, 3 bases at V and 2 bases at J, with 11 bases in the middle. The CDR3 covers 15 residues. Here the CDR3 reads CASSLGLIPYNEQFF. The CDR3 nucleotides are TGTGCCAGCAGTTTGGGGCTCATACCCTACAATGAGCAGTTCTTC.

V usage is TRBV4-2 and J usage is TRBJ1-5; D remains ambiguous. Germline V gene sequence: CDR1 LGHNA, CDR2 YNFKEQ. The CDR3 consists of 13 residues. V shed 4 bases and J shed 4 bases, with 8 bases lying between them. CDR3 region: CASSPTPNQPQHF. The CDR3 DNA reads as TGTGCCAGCAGCCCCACCCCTAATCAGCCCCAGCATTTT.

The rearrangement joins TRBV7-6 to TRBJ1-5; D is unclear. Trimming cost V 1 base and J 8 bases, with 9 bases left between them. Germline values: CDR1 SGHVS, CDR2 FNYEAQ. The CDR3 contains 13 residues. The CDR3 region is CASSLVGGKPQHF. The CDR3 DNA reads TGTGCCAGCAGCTTAGTAGGTGGGAAGCCCCAGCATTTT.

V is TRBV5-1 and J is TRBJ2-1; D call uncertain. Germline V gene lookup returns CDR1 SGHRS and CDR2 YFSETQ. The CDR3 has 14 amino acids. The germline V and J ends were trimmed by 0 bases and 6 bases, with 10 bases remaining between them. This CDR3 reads CASSLVGQPNEQFF. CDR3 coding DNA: TGCGCCAGCAGCTTGGTTGGGCAGCCCAATGAGCAGTTCTTC.

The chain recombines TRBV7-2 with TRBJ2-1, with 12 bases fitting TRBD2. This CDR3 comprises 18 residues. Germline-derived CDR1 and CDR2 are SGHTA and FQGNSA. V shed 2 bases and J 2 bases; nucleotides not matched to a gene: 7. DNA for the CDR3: TGTGCCAGCAGCTTAAGCGCTAGCGGGAGGGGCACCTACAATGAGCAGTTCTTC. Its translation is CASSLSASGRGTYNEQFF.

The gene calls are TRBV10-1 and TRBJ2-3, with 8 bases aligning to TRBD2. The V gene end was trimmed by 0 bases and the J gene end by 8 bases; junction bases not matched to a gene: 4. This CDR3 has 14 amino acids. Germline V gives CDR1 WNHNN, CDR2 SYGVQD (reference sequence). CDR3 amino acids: CASSESGLVVTQYF. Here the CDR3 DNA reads TGCGCCAGCAGTGAGTCGGGACTAGTCGTTACGCAGTATTTT.

The CDR3 spells CASSPSLAIEGYGYTF. CDR3 bases: TGTGCCAGCTCACCATCGCTAGCGATAGAGGGCTATGGCTACACCTTC. V gene TRBV18 combines with J gene TRBJ1-2; D gene ambiguous. V was clipped by 2 bases and J by 4 bases, with 17 bases between them. The germline CDR1 and CDR2 sequences are KGHSH and LQKENI. The CDR3 consists of 16 residues.

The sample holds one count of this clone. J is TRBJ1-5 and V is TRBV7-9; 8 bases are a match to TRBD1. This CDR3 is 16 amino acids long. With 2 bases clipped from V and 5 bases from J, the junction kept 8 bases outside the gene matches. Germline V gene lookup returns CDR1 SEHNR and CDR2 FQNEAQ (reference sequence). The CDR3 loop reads CASSLFNSGGDQPQHF. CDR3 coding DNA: TGTGCCAGCAGCTTATTCAATTCAGGGGGCGATCAGCCCCAGCATTTT.

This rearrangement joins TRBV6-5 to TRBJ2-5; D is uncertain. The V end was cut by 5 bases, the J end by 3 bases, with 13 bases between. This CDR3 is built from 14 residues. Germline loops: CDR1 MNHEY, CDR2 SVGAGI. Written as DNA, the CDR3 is TGTGCCAGCAGTCTGGCCGGCCACGAAGAGACCCAGTACTTC. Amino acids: CASSLAGHEETQYF.

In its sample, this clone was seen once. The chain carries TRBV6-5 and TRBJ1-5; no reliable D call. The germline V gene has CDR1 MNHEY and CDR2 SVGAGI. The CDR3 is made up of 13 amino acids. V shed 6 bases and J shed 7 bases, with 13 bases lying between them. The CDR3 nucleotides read TGTGCCAGCAGCCGAAAAACGAAACAGCCCCAGCATTTT. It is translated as CASSRKTKQPQHF.

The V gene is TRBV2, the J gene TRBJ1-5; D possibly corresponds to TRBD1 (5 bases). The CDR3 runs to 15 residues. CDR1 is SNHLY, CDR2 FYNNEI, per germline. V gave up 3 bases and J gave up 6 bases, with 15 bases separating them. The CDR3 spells CASSDGAEGVQPQHF. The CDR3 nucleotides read TGTGCCAGCAGTGACGGGGCGGAAGGGGTTCAGCCCCAGCATTTT.

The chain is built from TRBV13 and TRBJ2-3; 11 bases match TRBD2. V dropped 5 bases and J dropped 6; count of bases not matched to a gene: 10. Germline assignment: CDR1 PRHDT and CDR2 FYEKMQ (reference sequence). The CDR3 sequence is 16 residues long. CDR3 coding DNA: TGTGCCAGCAGCCCTAGCGGGGGGCCCCCCGGGGATACGCAGTATTTT. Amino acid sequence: CASSPSGGPPGDTQYF.

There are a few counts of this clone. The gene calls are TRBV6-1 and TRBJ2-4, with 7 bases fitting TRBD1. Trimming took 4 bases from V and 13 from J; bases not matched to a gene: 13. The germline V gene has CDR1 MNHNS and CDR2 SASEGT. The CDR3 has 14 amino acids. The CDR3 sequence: CASSAGTAEPGQYF. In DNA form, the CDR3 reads TGTGCCAGCAGTGCTGGGACAGCCGAACCGGGACAGTACTTC.

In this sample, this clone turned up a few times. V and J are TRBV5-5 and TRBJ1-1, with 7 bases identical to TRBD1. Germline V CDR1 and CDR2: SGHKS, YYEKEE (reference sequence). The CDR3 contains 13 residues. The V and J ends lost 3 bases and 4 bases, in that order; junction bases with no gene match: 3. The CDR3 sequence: CASSSTGTTEAFF. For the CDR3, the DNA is TGTGCCAGCAGCTCGACAGGGACCACTGAAGCTTTCTTT.

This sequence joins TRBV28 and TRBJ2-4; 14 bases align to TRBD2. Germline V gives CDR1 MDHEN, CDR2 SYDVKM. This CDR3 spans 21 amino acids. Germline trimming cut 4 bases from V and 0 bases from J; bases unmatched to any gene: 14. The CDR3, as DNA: TGTGCCAGCAGTTCCCCTGGGTACCGACTAGCGGGAGGGAGAGCCAAAAACATTCAGTACTTC. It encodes CASSSPGYRLAGGRAKNIQYF.

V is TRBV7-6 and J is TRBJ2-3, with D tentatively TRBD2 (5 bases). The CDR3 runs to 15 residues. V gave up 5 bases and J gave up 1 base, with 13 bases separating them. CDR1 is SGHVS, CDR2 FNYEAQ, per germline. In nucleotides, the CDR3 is TGTGCCAGCAGCCTAAACGAGGGAGGCACAGATACGCAGTATTTT. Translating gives CASSLNEGGTDTQYF.